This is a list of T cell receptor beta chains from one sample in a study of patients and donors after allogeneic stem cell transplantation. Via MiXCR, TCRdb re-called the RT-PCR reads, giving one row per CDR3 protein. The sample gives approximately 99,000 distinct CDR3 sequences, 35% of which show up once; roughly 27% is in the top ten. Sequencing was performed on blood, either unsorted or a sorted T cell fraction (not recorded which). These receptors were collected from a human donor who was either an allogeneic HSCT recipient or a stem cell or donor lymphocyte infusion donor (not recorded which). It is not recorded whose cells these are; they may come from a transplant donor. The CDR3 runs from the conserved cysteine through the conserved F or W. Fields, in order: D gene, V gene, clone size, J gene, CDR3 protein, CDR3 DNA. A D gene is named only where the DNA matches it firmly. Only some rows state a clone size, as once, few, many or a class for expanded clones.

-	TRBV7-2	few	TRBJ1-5	CASSLVAAPLNQPQHF	TGTGCCAGCAGCTTAGTCGCAGCTCCACTCAATCAGCCCCAGCATTTT
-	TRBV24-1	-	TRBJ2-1	CATSDRDHNEQFF	TGTGCCACCAGTGATAGGGACCACAATGAGCAGTTCTTC
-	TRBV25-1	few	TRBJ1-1	CASSESAGWGTEAFF	TGTGCCAGCAGTGAATCAGCGGGGTGGGGCACTGAAGCTTTCTTT
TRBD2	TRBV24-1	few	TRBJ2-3	CATSDPPGLAGGTQYF	TGTGCCACCAGTGACCCCCCCGGACTAGCGGGTGGTACGCAGTATTTT
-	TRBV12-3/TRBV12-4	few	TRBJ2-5	CASSLRSQETQYF	TGTGCCAGCAGTTTGAGGAGTCAAGAGACCCAGTACTTC
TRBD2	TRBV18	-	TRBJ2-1	CASSPRSRGLAGRDEQFF	TGTGCCAGCTCACCAAGAAGTAGGGGACTAGCAGGACGGGATGAGCAGTTCTTC
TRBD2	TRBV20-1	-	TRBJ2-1	CSATPLAASSYNEQFF	TGCAGTGCTACCCCCCTAGCGGCTAGCTCCTACAATGAGCAGTTCTTC
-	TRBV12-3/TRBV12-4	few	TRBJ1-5	CASSFGGKGQPQHF	TGTGCCAGCAGTTTTGGAGGGAAGGGTCAGCCCCAGCATTTT
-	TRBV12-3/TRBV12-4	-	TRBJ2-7	CASSGRFIYEQYF	TGTGCCAGCAGTGGGCGGTTTATCTACGAGCAGTACTTC
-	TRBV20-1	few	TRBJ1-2	CSAPRQVDNYGYTF	TGCAGTGCCCCACGACAGGTTGATAACTATGGCTACACCTTC
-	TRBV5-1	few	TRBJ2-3	CASSLETDTQYF	TGTGCCAGCAGCTTAGAGACAGATACGCAGTATTTT
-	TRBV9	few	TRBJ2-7	CASSAEQVGYEQYF	TGTGCCAGCAGCGCGGAGCAGGTAGGCTACGAGCAGTACTTC
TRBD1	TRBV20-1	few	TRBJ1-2	CSATIDRAPPGYTF	TGCAGTGCAACAATCGACAGGGCTCCTCCTGGCTACACCTTC
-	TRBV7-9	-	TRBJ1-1	CASSPRRGGPEAFF	TGTGCCAGCAGCCCTAGGAGGGGCGGCCCTGAAGCTTTCTTT
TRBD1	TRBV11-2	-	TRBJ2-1	CASSNLGTGGDYNEQFF	TGTGCCAGCAGCAACCTCGGGACAGGGGGGGACTACAATGAGCAGTTCTTC
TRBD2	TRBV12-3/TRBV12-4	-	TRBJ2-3	CASSPWTSGARISDTQYF	TGTGCCAGCAGCCCCTGGACTAGCGGAGCCCGGATTTCAGATACGCAGTATTTT
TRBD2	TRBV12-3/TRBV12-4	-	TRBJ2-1	CASSLRDSGKQFF	TGTGCCAGCAGTTTAAGGGATAGCGGGAAGCAGTTCTTC
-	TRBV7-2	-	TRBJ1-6	CASSFGPGGSSPLHF	TGTGCCAGCAGCTTTGGCCCCGGGGGGAGTTCACCCCTCCACTTT
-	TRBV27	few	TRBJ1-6	CASKWRDGSSPLHF	TGTGCCAGCAAATGGAGGGACGGTAGTTCACCCCTCCACTTT
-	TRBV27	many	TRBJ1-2	CASRAGFYGYTF	TGTGCCAGCAGGGCCGGTTTCTATGGCTACACCTTC
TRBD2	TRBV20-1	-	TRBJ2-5	CSASGGRRETQYF	TGCAGTGCTAGCGGCGGGAGGAGGGAGACCCAGTACTTC
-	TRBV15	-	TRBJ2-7	CATSGGRSYEQYF	TGTGCCACCAGCGGGGGACGCAGCTACGAGCAGTACTTC
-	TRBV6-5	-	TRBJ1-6	CASSYAGTRGSPLHF	TGTGCCAGCAGTTACGCCGGGACCAGGGGTTCACCCCTCCACTTT
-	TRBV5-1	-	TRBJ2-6	CASTPSGANVLTF	TGCGCCAGCACACCTTCTGGGGCCAACGTCCTGACTTTC
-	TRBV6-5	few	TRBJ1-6	CASSFGRVVNSPLHF	TGTGCCAGCAGTTTTGGCAGGGTGGTTAATTCACCCCTCCACTTT
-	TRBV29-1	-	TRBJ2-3	CSVGSPDTQYF	TGCAGCGTTGGCAGCCCAGATACGCAGTATTTT
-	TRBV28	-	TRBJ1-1	CASSSHRGGPNTEAFF	TGTGCCAGCAGTTCCCATCGGGGGGGGCCGAACACTGAAGCTTTCTTT
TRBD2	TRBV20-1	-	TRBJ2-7	CSAHGTSPPYEQYF	TGCAGTGCTCATGGGACTAGTCCTCCCTACGAGCAGTACTTC
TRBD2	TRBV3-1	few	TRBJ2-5	CASSLGPSGRTKTQYF	TGTGCCAGCAGCCTAGGCCCTAGCGGGAGAACCAAGACCCAGTACTTC
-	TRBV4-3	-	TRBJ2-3	CASSQATYSYTQYF	TGCGCCAGCAGCCAAGCTACGTATTCCTATACGCAGTATTTT
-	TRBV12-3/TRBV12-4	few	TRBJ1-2	CASSPRRQDGYTF	TGTGCCAGCAGCCCCCGCCGACAGGATGGCTACACCTTC
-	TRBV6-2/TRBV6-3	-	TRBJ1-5	CASSYVGGQPQHF	TGTGCCAGCAGTTATGTTGGTGGTCAGCCCCAGCATTTT
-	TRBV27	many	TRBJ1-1	CASSLSGGGTEAFF	TGTGCCAGCAGTTTATCTGGGGGGGGCACTGAAGCTTTCTTT
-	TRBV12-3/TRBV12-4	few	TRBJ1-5	CASSLGTVGNSNQPQHF	TGTGCCAGCAGTTTAGGGACAGTGGGTAATAGCAATCAGCCCCAGCATTTT
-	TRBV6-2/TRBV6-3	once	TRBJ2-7	CASRDNPYEQYF	TGTGCCAGCCGGGACAACCCTTACGAGCAGTACTTC
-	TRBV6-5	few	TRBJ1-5	CASSPTPPEASNQPQHF	TGTGCCAGCAGTCCCACCCCACCGGAGGCGAGCAATCAGCCCCAGCATTTT
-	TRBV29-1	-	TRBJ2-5	CSVRGPRGETQYF	TGCAGCGTTCGGGGGCCGAGGGGAGAGACCCAGTACTTC
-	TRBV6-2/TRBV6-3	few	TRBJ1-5	CASSYSAGIIQPQHF	TGTGCCAGCAGTTACTCGGCAGGGATCATTCAGCCCCAGCATTTT
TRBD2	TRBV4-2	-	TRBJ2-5	CASSQELAGGQETQYF	TGTGCCAGCAGCCAAGAACTAGCGGGAGGGCAAGAGACCCAGTACTTC
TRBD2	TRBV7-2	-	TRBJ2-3	CASSYIAGRTDTQYF	TGTGCCAGCAGCTACATAGCGGGAAGGACAGATACGCAGTATTTT
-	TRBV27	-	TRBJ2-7	CASSLWAGYEQYF	TGTGCCAGCAGTTTATGGGCAGGTTACGAGCAGTACTTC
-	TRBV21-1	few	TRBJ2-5	CASSKGPAAPLGEETQYF	TGTGCCAGCAGCAAAGGCCCTGCTGCTCCCCTCGGGGAAGAGACCCAGTACTTC
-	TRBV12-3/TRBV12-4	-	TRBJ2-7	CASSLVLLPLDGEQYF	TGTGCCAGCAGTTTGGTTTTGCTACCCCTTGACGGCGAGCAGTACTTC
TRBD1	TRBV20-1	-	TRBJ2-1	CSAAGTGRKNEQFF	TGCAGTGCAGCGGGGACAGGGCGTAAAAATGAGCAGTTCTTC
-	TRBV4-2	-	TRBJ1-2	CASSQEVRAVYGYTF	TGTGCCAGCAGCCAAGAAGTAAGGGCCGTCTATGGCTACACCTTC
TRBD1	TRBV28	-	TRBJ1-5	CASSPPGQGGNQPQHF	TGTGCCAGCAGTCCCCCCGGACAGGGAGGGAATCAGCCCCAGCATTTT
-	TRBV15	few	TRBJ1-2	CATSRDREFYGYTF	TGTGCCACCAGCAGAGACAGGGAATTCTATGGCTACACCTTC
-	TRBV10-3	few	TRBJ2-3	CATGDQQADTQYF	TGTGCCACCGGAGACCAACAAGCAGATACGCAGTATTTT
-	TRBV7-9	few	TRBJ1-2	CASSWTVNGYGYTF	TGTGCCAGCAGCTGGACAGTCAATGGCTATGGCTACACCTTC
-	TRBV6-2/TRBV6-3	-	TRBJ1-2	CASGQNYGYTF	TGTGCCAGCGGTCAGAACTATGGCTACACCTTC
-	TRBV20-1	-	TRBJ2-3	CSAREKGSTDTQYF	TGCAGTGCTAGAGAGAAGGGGAGTACAGATACGCAGTATTTT